This T cell receptor beta chain was observed in a study of shared clonotypes between healthy human individuals. Study summary: CD4 naive cells filled three plates per donor, CD4 memory three, CD8 naive two and CD8 memory one.

Germline CDR1 LNHDA, CDR2 SQIVND (reference sequence). Trimming took 3 bases from V and 2 from J, leaving 10 bases between them. The CDR3 is 14 amino acids. This clone was seen only once. Its antigen is unidentified. Naive CD8 cells comprised CD45RO-negative, CCR7-positively selected cells, excluding terminally differentiated effector memory CD45RA+ cells. Sequencing was performed with immunoSEQ multiplex PCR; in TCRdb, only in-frame clones are kept and a portion is missing. The sample carries 500,000 to 700,000 clones, roughly 95% recorded once. The study's findings and limits: Since donors were few, the genetic and exposure-history diversity represented was limited. For naive CD4 cells, around 5% of clonotypes were shared across a handful of donors. Sequencing depth was expected to influence donor clonotype sharing.

V usage is TRBV19 and J usage is TRBJ1-1, with TRBD1 as a possible D gene (6 bases). Sample: naive CD8+ T cells sorted from blood. This clonotype was sampled from a woman younger than 45 in good health. CDR3 in amino acids: CASSIGQPNTEAFF. The DNA of the CDR3 is TGTGCCAGTAGTATCGGACAGCCTAACACTGAAGCTTTCTTT.